The source of this T cell receptor beta chain is a study of blood T cell repertoires in COVID-19. In the study overall: The United States, Italy and Spain provided the acute and convalescent COVID-19 samples.

Germline CDR1 is SGHTA and CDR2 is FQGTGA. V lost 3 bases to trimming and J lost 1 base; unmatched junction nucleotides: 3. CDR3 length: 15 amino acids. The table came from immunoSEQ multiplex PCR; TCRdb's copy has only in-frame clones and leaves some out. The table shows 350,000 or so clones, with roughly 90% occurring only once. The sequenced material came from PBMCs or T cells enriched from blood (not recorded which). This rearrangement joins TRBV7-3 to TRBJ1-1; 9 nucleotides agree with TRBD1. This sequence was found in a woman in her twenties or thirties who had been exposed to COVID-19. CDR3 in DNA: TGTGCCAGCAGCTTGGACAGGGGAAGGAACACTGAAGCTTTCTTT. Protein: CASSLDRGRNTEAFF.